This T cell receptor (beta chain) is drawn from a study of molecular identifiers for immune sequencing clone quantification. Study-wide context: Replicate runs used RNA from about 19,000 or 110,000 naive CD8 cells, which was split five ways into aliquots, and four of those aliquots were then sequenced.

This clonotype has a handful of counts. Libraries of naive CD8 T cells were made from about 20,000 to 1,000,000 sorted cells. They used 10%, 30% or 50% RNA. Sorting was used to obtain naive CD8 T cells (CD8+CD4-CCR7+CD45RA+). There are 15 residues in the CDR3. The J segment lost 5 bases and the V segment lost 4 bases, leaving 7 bases of the junction unmatched. From germline, CDR1 is SGHNT and CDR2 YYREEE (reference sequence). Both previously described methods and listed TCR primers were employed to make bulk TCR libraries. Each CDR3 protein gets one entry after TCRdb re-called the PCR reads with MiXCR. The sample carries approximately 680,000 distinct CDR3 sequences, roughly 25% recorded once.

The TCR was taken from a human donor in good health. Some libraries in this study had Jurkat cell RNA spiked in. The source material was naive CD8+ T cells from blood, with Jurkat cell RNA spiked in. The sample's subset: FACS-sorted CD8+CD4-CCR7+CD45RA+ naive T cells. The chain uses TRBV5-4 and TRBJ2-5; TRBD2 agrees at 11 bases. The CDR3 loop is CASSHSGGAGETQYF. Written as DNA, the CDR3 is TGTGCCAGCAGCCATAGCGGGGGGGCGGGGGAGACCCAGTACTTC.